A single T cell receptor beta chain is shown here with its context. These data come from a study of T-cell reconstitution after alpha-beta-depleted transplantation in children. It was with unique molecular identifiers that the TCRbeta library was prepared. TCRdb recomputed calls from the PCR reads with MiXCR, one row per CDR3 protein. Of about 640,000 distinct CDR3 sequences listed, 15% to 20% are singletons. V gave up 0 bases and J gave up 6 bases, with 8 bases separating them. Germline assignment: CDR1 MGHDK and CDR2 SYGVNS. The CDR3 runs to 13 residues. Material: PBMCs from the stem cell graft donor, obtained from the stem cell graft. The sequence was collected from a human donor who donated a stem cell graft to a child with acute myeloid leukemia. This chain uses TRBV25-1 with TRBJ1-1; D is uncertain. The CDR3 loop reads CASSEYGLPEAFF. CDR3 DNA: TGTGCCAGCAGTGAATATGGGCTACCTGAAGCTTTCTTT.